Listed below are T cell receptor beta chains from one sample, sequenced in a study of blood T cell repertoires in COVID-19. TCRdb keeps only in-frame clones here, not all; method: immunoSEQ multiplex PCR. The sample has approximately 350,000 clones, 85% to 90% seen once; the top ten hold around 6%. Sequenced: peripheral blood. The receptor source for this set is a woman between 50 and 59 years old with COVID-19, enrolled during active disease. The CDR3 runs from the conserved cysteine through the conserved F or W. The D gene is left open where the match is weak. Not all rows give a size; the values are once, few, many and, for expanded clones, a class.

V: TRBV4-2; length: 16; J: TRBJ2-1; D: TRBD1; size: .; DNA: TGTGCCAGCAGCCAAGAGGAGACAGGGTTTTACAATGAGCAGTTCTTC; CDR3: CASSQEETGFYNEQFF
V: TRBV5-1; length: 13; J: TRBJ2-3; D: .; size: .; DNA: TGCGCCAGCAGCCAACAGAGCGGTGATACGCAGTATTTT; CDR3: CASSQQSGDTQYF
V: TRBV5-1; length: 16; J: TRBJ2-2; D: TRBD1; size: .; DNA: TGCGCCAGCAGCTTGCCCGGGACAGGGGATGGCGGGGAGCTGTTTTTT; CDR3: CASSLPGTGDGGELFF
V: TRBV7-3; length: 13; J: TRBJ2-1; D: TRBD2; size: .; DNA: TGTGCCAGCAGCTTAAGACTAGCGGGAGTCAGGTTCTTC; CDR3: CASSLRLAGVRFF
V: TRBV4-1; length: 15; J: TRBJ1-3; D: .; size: .; DNA: TGCGCCAGCAGCCAAGCCAACAGGGCTGGAAACACCATATATTTT; CDR3: CASSQANRAGNTIYF
V: TRBV5-1; length: 13; J: TRBJ2-4; D: .; size: .; DNA: TGCGCCAGCAGCTTGGGACGAGGAAACATTCAGTACTTC; CDR3: CASSLGRGNIQYF
V: TRBV9; length: 15; J: TRBJ2-5; D: .; size: .; DNA: TGTGCCAGCAGCGCCCCTTCCGGGAGAAAAGAGACCCAGTACTTC; CDR3: CASSAPSGRKETQYF
V: TRBV7-9; length: 15; J: TRBJ2-7; D: TRBD2; size: .; DNA: TGTGCCAGCAGCTTGTCCCTAGCGGCCGCCTACGAGCAGTACTTC; CDR3: CASSLSLAAAYEQYF
V: TRBV5-5; length: 16; J: TRBJ2-1; D: TRBD2; size: .; DNA: TGTGCCAGCAGCGCCCTAGCGGAGCCGCTGGGGGATGAGCAGTTCTTC; CDR3: CASSALAEPLGDEQFF
V: TRBV3-1/TRBV3-2; length: 14; J: TRBJ2-1; D: TRBD2; size: .; DNA: TGTGCCAGCAGCCGGGGGGGGTACGCCAATGAGCAGTTCTTC; CDR3: CASSRGGYANEQFF
V: TRBV7-2; length: 15; J: TRBJ1-5; D: .; size: once; DNA: TGTGCCAGCAGCTTAGAATCGGCAGGGATTCAGCCCCAGCATTTT; CDR3: CASSLESAGIQPQHF
V: TRBV6-1; length: 14; J: TRBJ1-2; D: .; size: .; DNA: TGTGCCACTTCTTCCGGGTCCCAAACTATGGGCTACACCTTC; CDR3: CATSSGSQTMGYTF
V: TRBV11-1; length: 14; J: TRBJ2-5; D: TRBD2; size: .; DNA: TGTGCCAGCAGCTCGGGGGGATACAGTGAGACCCAGTACTTC; CDR3: CASSSGGYSETQYF
V: TRBV7-3; length: 15; J: TRBJ2-5; D: .; size: once; DNA: TGTGCCAGCAGCTTAATCCCAGGGCGCCAAGAGACCCAGTACTTC; CDR3: CASSLIPGRQETQYF
V: TRBV29-1; length: 14; J: TRBJ1-1; D: .; size: .; DNA: TGCAGCGTTAGCCCTGGGGGGGGTAACACTGAAGCTTTCTTT; CDR3: CSVSPGGGNTEAFF
V: TRBV6-5; length: 14; J: TRBJ1-2; D: .; size: .; DNA: TGTGCCATCGTTGACACCGGGACACCATATGGCTACACCTTC; CDR3: CAIVDTGTPYGYTF
V: TRBV30; length: 16; J: TRBJ1-5; D: TRBD1; size: .; DNA: TGTGCCTGGAGTCTCCGGGACAGGGGGAACAATCAGCCCCAGCATTTT; CDR3: CAWSLRDRGNNQPQHF
V: TRBV5-1; length: 15; J: TRBJ2-2; D: TRBD2; size: .; DNA: TGCGCCAGCAGCTTGACGGGAGGGGACACCGGGGAGCTGTTTTTT; CDR3: CASSLTGGDTGELFF
V: TRBV20-1; length: 14; J: TRBJ1-1; D: TRBD1; size: many; DNA: TGCAGTGCTAGTCCGGGACAGGGTTCCTCTGAAGCTTTCTTT; CDR3: CSASPGQGSSEAFF
V: TRBV11-3; length: 16; J: TRBJ2-5; D: .; size: .; DNA: TGTGCCAGCAGCTTAGGGGCAGGGGTGTTTTTGGAGACCCAGTACTTC; CDR3: CASSLGAGVFLETQYF
V: TRBV19; length: 15; J: TRBJ2-1; D: TRBD2; size: .; DNA: TGTGCCAGTAGTGATGGGGCTAGCGGGACTAATGAGCAGTTCTTC; CDR3: CASSDGASGTNEQFF
V: TRBV19; length: 12; J: TRBJ1-3; D: .; size: .; DNA: TGTGCCTGCACCCCGGGTGGAAACACCATATATTTT; CDR3: CACTPGGNTIYF
V: TRBV12-5; length: 14; J: TRBJ1-4; D: .; size: .; DNA: TGTGCTAGTGGGCCGACAGCAACTAATGAAAAACTGTTTTTT; CDR3: CASGPTATNEKLFF
V: TRBV10-2; length: 15; J: TRBJ1-6; D: TRBD1; size: .; DNA: TGCGCCAGCAGAACGACAGGGGGGGTTGATTCACCCCTCCACTTT; CDR3: CASRTTGGVDSPLHF
V: TRBV7-2; length: 11; J: TRBJ2-3; D: TRBD2; size: once; DNA: TGTGCCAGCAGCTTAATGGGACTACAGTATTTT; CDR3: CASSLMGLQYF
V: TRBV5-1; length: 18; J: TRBJ2-7; D: .; size: .; DNA: TGCGCCAGCAGCTTGTACGGTAGCGGAACCGGTTTGGGCTACGAGCAGTACTTC; CDR3: CASSLYGSGTGLGYEQYF
V: TRBV11-3; length: 17; J: TRBJ2-7; D: TRBD2; size: once; DNA: TGTGCCAGCAGCTCTCCGGGGGGAGCGGGGGTCGCCTACGAGCAGTACTTC; CDR3: CASSSPGGAGVAYEQYF
V: TRBV19; length: 15; J: TRBJ2-1; D: TRBD2; size: .; DNA: TGTGCCAGTAGTCTTAGGGCTAGCGGGAGAAGGCCTCAGTTCTTC; CDR3: CASSLRASGRRPQFF
V: TRBV19; length: 14; J: TRBJ1-5; D: .; size: .; DNA: TGTGCCAGTACCCTGGGAGACGGATATCAGCCCCAGCATTTT; CDR3: CASTLGDGYQPQHF
V: TRBV3-1/TRBV3-2; length: 16; J: TRBJ2-1; D: TRBD2; size: .; DNA: TGTGCCAGCAGCCCCAGGCGGGAGAAGTCCTACAATGAGCAGTTCTTC; CDR3: CASSPRREKSYNEQFF
V: TRBV18; length: 15; J: TRBJ1-1; D: .; size: few; DNA: TGTGCCAGCTCACCCACCGGGGGATCGAGCACTGAAGCTTTCTTT; CDR3: CASSPTGGSSTEAFF
V: TRBV5-1; length: 13; J: TRBJ2-7; D: .; size: .; DNA: TGCGCCAGCAGCTTGGGTCTAGTATACGAGCAGTACTTC; CDR3: CASSLGLVYEQYF
V: TRBV7-3; length: 16; J: TRBJ2-1; D: TRBD1; size: .; DNA: TGTGCCAGCAGCTTAAGGTTGACAGGGGCACACAATGAGCAGTTCTTC; CDR3: CASSLRLTGAHNEQFF
V: TRBV5-5; length: 15; J: TRBJ2-7; D: .; size: .; DNA: TGTGCCAGCAGCTTGGATATAGCGCCGGCCTACGAGCAGTACTTC; CDR3: CASSLDIAPAYEQYF
V: TRBV24-1; length: 16; J: TRBJ2-1; D: TRBD1; size: .; DNA: TGTGCCACCAGTGACCGAGGGACAGGGGTAGGGAATGAGCAGTTCTTC; CDR3: CATSDRGTGVGNEQFF
V: TRBV19; length: 14; J: TRBJ1-2; D: TRBD1; size: .; DNA: TGTGCCAGTAGTGGGACAGGGGGCATTTATGGCTACACCTTC; CDR3: CASSGTGGIYGYTF
V: TRBV13; length: 16; J: TRBJ2-1; D: .; size: .; DNA: TGTGCCAGCAGCTTAATGTGGAGGGGCTCCTACAATGAGCAGTTCTTC; CDR3: CASSLMWRGSYNEQFF
V: TRBV24-1; length: 16; J: TRBJ2-3; D: .; size: .; DNA: TGTGCCACCAGTGACCGCAAAAGCCCTAGCACAGATACGCAGTATTTT; CDR3: CATSDRKSPSTDTQYF
V: TRBV28; length: 17; J: TRBJ1-2; D: .; size: .; DNA: TGTGCCAGCAGTCCTGGAGAAGGGGGTATCCTTAACTATGGCTACACCTTC; CDR3: CASSPGEGGILNYGYTF
V: TRBV4-1; length: 15; J: TRBJ2-7; D: TRBD1; size: .; DNA: TGCGCCAGCAGCCTTCCGGGACAGGGCCTCTACGAGCAGTACTTC; CDR3: CASSLPGQGLYEQYF
V: TRBV27; length: 16; J: TRBJ1-2; D: .; size: once; DNA: TGTGCCAGCAGTTTATTCGCGGGCGTACGCCTTGGTGGCTACACCTTC; CDR3: CASSLFAGVRLGGYTF
V: TRBV12-5; length: 16; J: TRBJ1-5; D: TRBD1; size: .; DNA: TGTGCTAGTGGTTTGGTAGGGACAGGGGGCAATCAGCCCCAGCATTTT; CDR3: CASGLVGTGGNQPQHF
V: TRBV15; length: 12; J: TRBJ2-2; D: .; size: few; DNA: TGTGCCACCAGTGCACGGTCCGGGGAGCTGTTTTTT; CDR3: CATSARSGELFF
V: TRBV6-1; length: 18; J: TRBJ2-3; D: TRBD2; size: .; DNA: TGTGCCAGCAGTGAAGCGCTTTTACTAGCGGGAATCCACAGCCCGCAGTATTTT; CDR3: CASSEALLLAGIHSPQYF
V: TRBV18; length: 14; J: TRBJ1-4; D: .; size: .; DNA: TGTGCCAGCTCTGACAGTTCTACTAATGAAAAACTGTTTTTT; CDR3: CASSDSSTNEKLFF
V: TRBV19; length: 16; J: TRBJ2-2; D: .; size: .; DNA: TGTGCCAGTAGGGATATATTTGGTCAGGGTACCGGGGAGCTGTTTTTT; CDR3: CASRDIFGQGTGELFF
V: TRBV5-4; length: 19; J: TRBJ2-1; D: TRBD2; size: .; DNA: TGTGCCAGCAGCTTTAGAGAACTAGCGGTGCTGAGCTCCTACAATGAGCAGTTCTTC; CDR3: CASSFRELAVLSSYNEQFF
V: TRBV25-1; length: 12; J: TRBJ2-1; D: .; size: .; DNA: TGTGCCAGCAGTGATTTTGAGAATGAGCAGTTCTTC; CDR3: CASSDFENEQFF
V: TRBV7-6; length: 16; J: TRBJ1-5; D: .; size: .; DNA: TGTGCCAGCACGGCCTTAGGCGGGGAAAGCAATCAGCCCCAGCATTTT; CDR3: CASTALGGESNQPQHF
V: TRBV5-8; length: 15; J: TRBJ2-1; D: .; size: once; DNA: TGTGCCAGCAGCTTGGGTCAGCGGCCCTACAATGAGCAGTTCTTC; CDR3: CASSLGQRPYNEQFF
V: TRBV4-1; length: 16; J: TRBJ1-1; D: TRBD1; size: .; DNA: TGCGCCAGCAGATACACACAGGGGGCATGGAACACTGAAGCTTTCTTT; CDR3: CASRYTQGAWNTEAFF
V: TRBV18; length: 14; J: TRBJ1-2; D: .; size: .; DNA: TGTGCCAGCTCCCCCTCGGACAGTAACTATGGCTACACCTTC; CDR3: CASSPSDSNYGYTF
V: TRBV27; length: 14; J: TRBJ1-3; D: .; size: .; DNA: TGTGCCAGCAGTTTCAGGGCGTCTGGAAACACCATATATTTT; CDR3: CASSFRASGNTIYF
V: TRBV4-1; length: 17; J: TRBJ2-7; D: TRBD1; size: .; DNA: TGCGCCAGCAGCCAGACAGGGAATAGCCTCCTACGAGACGAGCAGTACTTC; CDR3: CASSQTGNSLLRDEQYF
V: TRBV28; length: 15; J: TRBJ2-7; D: TRBD1; size: .; DNA: TGTGCCAGCAGTTCACAGGGGACAAACAGCTACGAGCAGTACTTC; CDR3: CASSSQGTNSYEQYF
V: TRBV30; length: 15; J: TRBJ2-5; D: TRBD2; size: .; DNA: TGTGCCTGGGTGCTTAGCGGGAGGGCCGCTGAGACCCAGTACTTC; CDR3: CAWVLSGRAAETQYF